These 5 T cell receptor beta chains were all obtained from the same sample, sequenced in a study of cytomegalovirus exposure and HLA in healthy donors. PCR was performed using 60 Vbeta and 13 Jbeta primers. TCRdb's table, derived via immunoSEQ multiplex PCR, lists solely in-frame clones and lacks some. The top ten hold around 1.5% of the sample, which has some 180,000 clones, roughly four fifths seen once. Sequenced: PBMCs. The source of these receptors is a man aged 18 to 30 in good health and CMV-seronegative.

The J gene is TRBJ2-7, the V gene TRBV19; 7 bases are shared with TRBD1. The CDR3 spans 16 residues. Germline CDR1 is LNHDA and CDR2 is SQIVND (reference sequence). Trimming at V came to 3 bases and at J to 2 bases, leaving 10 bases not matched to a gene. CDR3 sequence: CASSMGTAQRTYEQYF. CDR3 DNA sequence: TGTGCCAGTAGTATGGGGACAGCTCAACGAACCTACGAGCAGTACTTC.

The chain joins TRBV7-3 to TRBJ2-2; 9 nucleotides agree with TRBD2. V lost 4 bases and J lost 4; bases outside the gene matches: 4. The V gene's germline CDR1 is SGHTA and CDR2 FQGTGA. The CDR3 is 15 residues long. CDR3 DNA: TGTGCCAGCAGCTGGCTAGCGGGGCCCACCGGGGAGCTGTTTTTT. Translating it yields CASSWLAGPTGELFF. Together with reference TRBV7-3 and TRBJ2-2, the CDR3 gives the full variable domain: GAGVSQTPSNKVTEKGKYVELRCDPISGHTALYWYRQSLGQGPEFLIYFQGTGAADDSGLPNDRFFAVRPEGSVSTLKIQRTERGDSAVYLCASSWLAGPTGELFFGEGSRLTVL.

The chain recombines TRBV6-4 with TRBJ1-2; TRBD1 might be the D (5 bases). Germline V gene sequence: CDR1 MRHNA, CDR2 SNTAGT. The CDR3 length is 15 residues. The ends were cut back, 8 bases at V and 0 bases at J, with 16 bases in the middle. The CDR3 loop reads CASLGRWDPNYGYTF. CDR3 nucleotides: TGTGCCAGCCTGGGGAGGTGGGACCCTAACTATGGCTACACCTTC.

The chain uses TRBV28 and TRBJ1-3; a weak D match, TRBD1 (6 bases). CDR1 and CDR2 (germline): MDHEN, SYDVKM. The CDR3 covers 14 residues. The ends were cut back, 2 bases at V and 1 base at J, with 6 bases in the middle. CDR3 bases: TGTGCCAGCAGTTTAGGGACATCTGGAAACACCATATATTTT. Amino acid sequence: CASSLGTSGNTIYF.

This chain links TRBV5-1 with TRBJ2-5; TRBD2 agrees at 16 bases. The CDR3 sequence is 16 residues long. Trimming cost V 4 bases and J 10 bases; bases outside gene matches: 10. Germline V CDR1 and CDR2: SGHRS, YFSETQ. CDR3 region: CASSRGLAGGLGDQYF. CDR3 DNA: TGCGCCAGCAGCCGGGGACTAGCGGGGGGGCTTGGAGACCAGTACTTC.